This T cell receptor (beta chain) came from a study of metastatic and nonmetastatic thyroid tumors. Study context: Peripheral blood and tumor or nodule samples from malignant and benign thyroid patients were compared. Study results and caveats: Compared with benign nodules, malignant thyroid tumors were reported to have significantly higher TCR beta diversity in both blood and tumor.

As originally analysed: Across clinicopathological groups, CDR3 differences served as the basis for building a distant-metastasis classifier for papillary thyroid cancer. Through MiXCR, TCRdb re-clonotyped the PCR reads. The V and J calls follow TCRdb's processing rather than the paper's. Altogether tens of thousands of clones are present, approximately 15% being singletons, with the ten largest covering around 3.3%. At least ten counts were recorded for this clone. Its target is unknown. CDR1 SNHLY and CDR2 FYNNEI come from the germline V gene. The CDR3 totals 13 residues. With 3 bases removed from V and 5 bases from J, the gap between germline ends came to 10 bases. No patient received treatment before thyroid surgery.

The sequenced sample consisted of blood. This TCR was recovered from a female donor with papillary thyroid cancer or a benign thyroid nodule (not recorded which). Some clones in this sample may be carry-over from other donors' samples. V gene TRBV2 combines with J gene TRBJ1-1; D is unresolved. Written as DNA, the CDR3 is TGTGCCAGCAGTGAGTCACCTTATACTGAAGCTTTCTTT. It codes for CASSESPYTEAFF.